This TCR beta chain derives from a study of Tregs in tolerant kidney transplant recipients. Study-wide findings and caveats: Validation in larger populations is needed because few patients were studied.

Recipients received nonmyeloablative bone marrow transplants from related graft donors, with transient mixed chimerism. Unstimulated regulatory T cells (CD4+CD25+CD127-), CD4+CD25- non-regulatory cells, CD4 and CD8 cells were FACS-sorted from thawed PBMCs. Sequencing was performed with immunoSEQ multiplex PCR; in TCRdb, only in-frame clones are kept and a portion is missing. The sample has about 90,000 clones, under 95% seen once. On this clone itself: Antigen: not known.

Germline values: CDR1 SGHTA, CDR2 FQGTGA. After removal of 3 bases from V and 7 bases from J, the junction contained 5 bases not matched to a gene. CDR3 size: 14 residues. The specimen comprised CD4+ T cells from blood (PBMCs), sampled 12 months after the transplant. This TCR was recovered from a human patient who received a combined kidney and bone marrow transplant. Some T cells could come from the graft donor. The chain has TRBV7-3 and TRBJ1-1; 10 bases are a match to TRBD1. The CDR3 DNA sequence: TGTGCCAGCAGCTTGACAGGGGGCGGGAATGAAGCTTTCTTT. As protein: CASSLTGGGNEAFF.